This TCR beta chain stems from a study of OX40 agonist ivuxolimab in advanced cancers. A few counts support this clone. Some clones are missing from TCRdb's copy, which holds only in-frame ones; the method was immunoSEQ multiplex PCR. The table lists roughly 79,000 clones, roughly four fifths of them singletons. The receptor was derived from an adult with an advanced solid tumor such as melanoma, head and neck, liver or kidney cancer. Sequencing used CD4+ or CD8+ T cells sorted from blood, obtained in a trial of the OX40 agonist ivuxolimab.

As DNA, the CDR3 is TGTGCCCTCCATTGGACAGATACGCAGTATTTT. It yields the protein CALHWTDTQYF. The V gene is TRBV27, the J gene TRBJ2-3; no reliable D call. This CDR3 has 11 amino acids. With 11 bases removed from V and 3 bases from J, the gap between germline ends came to 9 bases. The germline gives CDR1 MNHEY, CDR2 SMNVEV (reference sequence).